This T cell receptor beta chain was identified in a study of blood T cell repertoires in COVID-19. Study information: Samples taken during acute and convalescent COVID-19 were collected in the United States, Italy and Spain.

The CDR3 runs to 16 residues. The ends were cut back, 3 bases at V and 8 bases at J, with 20 bases in the middle. CDR1 is SGDLS and CDR2 is YYNGEE in the germline V gene. Study processing details: Nucleated cell number was recorded as an estimate derived from reference gene primer amplification. Here immunoSEQ multiplex PCR was the method, and the copy in TCRdb shows in-frame clones only, minus some. V, J and clone size are those of that table, while D and trimming were read from the DNA. Of about 170,000 clones listed, approximately 85% were seen once; the top ten hold 1% to 1.5%. The sequenced sample consisted of peripheral blood. This sequence was found in a man between 60 and 75 years old who had recovered from COVID-19. The chain uses TRBV9 and TRBJ1-4; D is ambiguous. For the CDR3, the DNA is TGTGCCAGCAGCGCTAGCTCAAGAGCCGGAGGGGAAAAACTGTTTTTT. It codes for CASSASSRAGGEKLFF.